These T cell receptor beta chains were read from a single sample in a study of blood T cell repertoires in COVID-19. Some clones are missing from TCRdb's copy, which holds only in-frame ones; the method was immunoSEQ multiplex PCR. The repertoire consists of about 210,000 clones, with 80% to 90% occurring once and the leading ten covering around a tenth. Sequencing used PBMCs or T cells enriched from blood (not recorded which). Receptor source: a man aged 18-30 years with acute COVID-19. Both conserved end residues are part of each CDR3. The D gene is left open where the match is weak. Not all rows give a size; the values are once, few, many and, for expanded clones, a class.

J | V | size | D | CDR3 | DNA
TRBJ2-3 | TRBV2 | NA | TRBD1 | CASSEGQGGTDTQYF | TGTGCCAGCAGTGAGGGACAGGGTGGCACAGATACGCAGTATTTT
TRBJ2-1 | TRBV7-9 | NA | TRBD1 | CATMTGTYNEQFF | TGTGCCACCATGACAGGGACATACAATGAGCAGTTCTTC
TRBJ2-1 | TRBV5-1 | once | TRBD2 | CASSLGLALGGSYNEQFF | TGCGCCAGCAGCTTGGGACTAGCTTTGGGAGGCTCCTACAATGAGCAGTTCTTC
TRBJ1-1 | TRBV9 | NA | TRBD1 | CASSARDRGPEAFF | TGTGCCAGCAGCGCACGGGACAGGGGACCTGAAGCTTTCTTT
TRBJ1-4 | TRBV7-9 | NA | TRBD1 | CASSPGQVNEKLFF | TGTGCCAGCAGCCCGGGACAGGTGAATGAAAAACTGTTTTTT
TRBJ2-7 | TRBV7-8 | NA | TRBD1 | CASSFDRGHSYEQYF | TGTGCCAGCAGCTTCGACAGGGGGCACTCCTACGAGCAGTACTTC
TRBJ1-1 | TRBV20-1 | NA | NA | CVGPGTEAFF | TGTGTAGGGCCGGGAACTGAAGCTTTCTTT
TRBJ1-1 | TRBV2 | NA | TRBD1 | CASSFPSGQGATEAFF | TGTGCCAGCAGTTTCCCTTCGGGACAGGGGGCTACTGAAGCTTTCTTT
TRBJ1-4 | TRBV7-9 | NA | NA | CASSPPVGAYNEKLFF | TGTGCCAGCAGCCCTCCCGTAGGAGCTTATAATGAAAAACTGTTTTTT
TRBJ2-2 | TRBV29-1 | NA | TRBD2 | CSVYLAGHYTGELFF | TGCAGCGTTTATCTAGCGGGTCACTACACCGGGGAGCTGTTTTTT
TRBJ2-1 | TRBV6-6 | NA | TRBD1 | CASSRDRSTQFF | TGTGCCAGCAGTCGGGACAGGTCGACGCAGTTCTTC
TRBJ2-2 | TRBV27 | NA | NA | CASSDLGTGSTGELFF | TGTGCCAGCAGTGACCTTGGGACCGGGAGCACCGGGGAGCTGTTTTTT
TRBJ2-2 | TRBV9 | few | NA | CASRPGPPGELFF | TGTGCCAGCAGACCCGGTCCGCCCGGGGAGCTGTTTTTT
TRBJ2-7 | TRBV12-3/TRBV12-4 | NA | NA | CASSRLANYEQYF | TGTGCCAGCAGCAGACTGGCGAACTACGAGCAGTACTTC
TRBJ1-4 | TRBV19 | NA | TRBD1 | CASSSGTGNEKLFF | TGTGCCAGTAGCTCCGGGACAGGGAATGAAAAACTGTTTTTT
TRBJ2-2 | TRBV28 | few | TRBD2 | CASSGILRTSRQELFF | TGTGCCAGCAGTGGAATCCTCAGGACTAGCCGGCAAGAGCTGTTTTTT
TRBJ2-5 | TRBV27 | NA | NA | CASSLSMGLGETQYF | TGTGCCAGCAGTTTATCGATGGGCCTGGGAGAGACCCAGTACTTC
TRBJ1-2 | TRBV12-3/TRBV12-4 | NA | NA | CASSQGERWGYTF | TGTGCCAGCAGCCAGGGCGAGAGGTGGGGCTACACCTTC
TRBJ1-1 | TRBV6-5 | NA | TRBD1 | CASSYSTGTGAPEAFF | TGTGCCAGCAGTTACTCGACAGGGACAGGGGCACCTGAAGCTTTCTTT
TRBJ2-7 | TRBV12-5 | NA | NA | CASGFPGLDYEQYF | TGTGCTAGTGGTTTCCCGGGACTCGACTACGAGCAGTACTTC
TRBJ2-1 | TRBV11-1 | NA | TRBD1 | CASSLDRGFYNEQFF | TGTGCCAGCAGCTTAGACAGGGGATTCTACAATGAGCAGTTCTTC
TRBJ2-2 | TRBV19 | NA | NA | CASSKGSTIFTGELFF | TGTGCCAGTAGTAAGGGGTCCACCATCTTCACCGGGGAGCTGTTTTTT
TRBJ2-4 | TRBV29-1 | NA | NA | CSVVIGGIQYF | TGCAGCGTAGTGATTGGGGGGATTCAGTACTTC
TRBJ2-1 | TRBV19 | NA | NA | CASSNTGHQFF | TGTGCCAGTAGTAATACAGGTCACCAGTTCTTC
TRBJ1-1 | TRBV4-1 | NA | NA | CASSQDGGMNTEAFF | TGCGCCAGCAGCCAAGATGGTGGCATGAACACTGAAGCTTTCTTT
TRBJ2-3 | TRBV28 | NA | NA | CASSLALGSSTDTQYF | TGTGCCAGCAGTTTAGCTTTAGGGAGTAGCACAGATACGCAGTATTTT
TRBJ2-7 | TRBV7-2 | once | NA | CASSPPGPEQYF | TGTGCCAGCAGCCCACCAGGCCCTGAGCAGTACTTC
TRBJ2-1 | TRBV5-1 | NA | TRBD2 | CASSLGHAGVPVNEQFF | TGCGCCAGCAGCTTGGGACACGCGGGAGTGCCTGTCAATGAGCAGTTCTTC
TRBJ1-2 | TRBV30 | NA | NA | CAWLDKNYGYTF | TGTGCCTGGCTGGACAAGAACTATGGCTACACCTTC
TRBJ1-1 | TRBV11-1 | NA | NA | CASNNRGGDTEAFF | TGTGCCAGCAATAACCGGGGAGGGGACACTGAAGCTTTCTTT
TRBJ2-5 | TRBV3-1/TRBV3-2 | NA | TRBD2 | CASSHIAGLAEETQYF | TGTGCCAGCAGCCACATCGCGGGACTAGCGGAAGAGACCCAGTACTTC
TRBJ1-1 | TRBV29-1 | NA | NA | CSAGGQMNTEAFF | TGCAGCGCTGGGGGACAAATGAACACTGAAGCTTTCTTT
TRBJ2-3 | TRBV19 | once | TRBD1 | CASSIGTDLADTQYF | TGTGCCAGTAGTATCGGGACAGATCTAGCAGATACGCAGTATTTT
TRBJ1-1 | TRBV7-8 | NA | TRBD1 | CASITGTGSTEAFF | TGTGCCAGCATCACCGGGACAGGGAGCACTGAAGCTTTCTTT
TRBJ2-3 | TRBV24-1 | NA | NA | CATSDPTESGSNTDTQYF | TGTGCCACCAGTGATCCGACTGAAAGCGGAAGTAACACAGATACGCAGTATTTT
TRBJ1-1 | TRBV19 | NA | TRBD1 | CASTLHYRGTEAFF | TGTGCCAGTACCCTCCACTACAGGGGAACTGAAGCTTTCTTT
TRBJ2-1 | TRBV7-8 | NA | TRBD2 | CASSGQGTSGSYEQFF | TGTGCCAGCAGCGGTCAGGGGACTAGCGGGAGCTATGAGCAGTTCTTC
TRBJ2-7 | TRBV11-3 | NA | NA | CASSFATGNYEQYF | TGTGCCAGCAGCTTTGCTACAGGGAACTACGAGCAGTACTTC
TRBJ2-7 | TRBV7-2 | NA | TRBD2 | CASSLESGKGEQYF | TGTGCCAGCAGCTTAGAGAGCGGGAAAGGCGAGCAGTACTTC
TRBJ2-1 | TRBV27 | NA | NA | CASSQGLIRDKDNEQFF | TGTGCCAGCAGCCAAGGCCTAATCCGAGACAAAGACAATGAGCAGTTCTTC
TRBJ2-1 | TRBV2 | NA | TRBD2 | CASTGLAGSGDEQFF | TGTGCCAGCACCGGACTAGCGGGAAGTGGGGATGAGCAGTTCTTC
TRBJ1-2 | TRBV29-1 | NA | TRBD1 | CSVTGVGGYTF | TGCAGCGTTACAGGGGTAGGCGGCTACACCTTC
TRBJ1-5 | TRBV18 | NA | NA | CASSPQEGSNQPQHF | TGTGCCAGCTCACCTCAGGAAGGAAGCAATCAGCCCCAGCATTTT
TRBJ2-7 | TRBV10-3 | NA | NA | CATTSSTYEQYF | TGTGCCACAACTAGCTCAACCTACGAGCAGTACTTC
TRBJ1-5 | TRBV19 | NA | TRBD1 | CASSGGTGGNQPQHF | TGTGCCAGTAGTGGAGGGACAGGGGGAAATCAGCCCCAGCATTTT
TRBJ1-2 | TRBV24-1 | once | NA | CATSDLGIGYGYTF | TGTGCCACCAGTGATTTAGGCATCGGGTATGGCTACACCTTC
TRBJ1-1 | TRBV18 | NA | NA | CASSPERGTEAFF | TGTGCCAGCTCACCGGAAAGGGGCACTGAAGCTTTCTTT
TRBJ1-3 | TRBV7-6 | NA | NA | CASSLNSGNGGSGNTIYF | TGTGCCAGCAGCTTGAACTCCGGGAACGGAGGCTCTGGAAACACCATATATTTT
TRBJ1-6 | TRBV5-4 | NA | NA | CASSLVAGDSPLHF | TGTGCCAGCAGCTTGGTTGCAGGGGATTCACCCCTCCACTTT
TRBJ2-2 | TRBV7-3 | NA | TRBD2 | CASREAGGGELFF | TGTGCCAGCAGAGAAGCGGGAGGTGGGGAGCTGTTTTTT